This T cell receptor beta chain was profiled in a study of human T cells and chemical hapten exposure. At the level of the study: Patients were given diphenylcyclopropenone on the scalp weekly across the roughly 24-week study. Each patch test put 0.01% DPC on the upper back, and results were read at 6 days.

General observations from the study: TCRs exceeding 1 in 1000 frequency stayed unchanged with DPC sensitization.

The sample holds many counts of this clonotype. Its target is unknown. TCRdb reprocessed the RACE reads with MiXCR, giving one entry per CDR3 protein. The table includes about 400,000 distinct CDR3 sequences, around 6% detected once. Germline assignment: CDR1 SGHAT and CDR2 FQNNGV. This CDR3 is built from 16 residues. V was shortened by 5 bases and J by 3 bases, with 16 bases between the two germline ends. The sample's time point: patch test 2, 6 weeks after DPC sensitization. Treatment in this sample: therapeutic diphenylcyclopropenone sensitization with weekly scalp DPC. Unfractionated whole blood yielded total RNA.

The rearrangement joins TRBV11-2 to TRBJ2-2, with D possibly called TRBD1 or TRBD2 (5 bases each). The TCR was taken from a woman aged 18-35 years with alopecia areata. Some clones in this sample may be carry-over from other donors' samples. The sample consisted of whole blood, taken in connection with sensitization to the hapten diphenylcyclopropenone (DPC). The CDR3: CASSRSPRGDTGELFF. Written as DNA, the CDR3 is TGTGCCAGCAGCCGAAGCCCCCGAGGGGACACCGGGGAGCTGTTTTTT.